These 29 T cell receptor beta chains were sequenced from one sample in a study of blood T cell repertoires in COVID-19. Assay: immunoSEQ multiplex PCR; the TCRdb copy retains only in-frame clones and omits some. This sample carries 200,000 to 250,000 clones, approximately 80% of them seen once, and the ten largest clones take about 20%. Sequenced sample: peripheral blood. All receptors derive from a man aged 25-45 years with active or convalescent COVID-19.

The chain employs TRBV6-5 and TRBJ1-1; 9 nucleotides agree with TRBD1. J lost 6 bases, V lost 1 base, and 3 bases had no gene match. CDR3 length equals 14 residues. Germline V lookup: CDR1 MNHEY, CDR2 SVGAGI. The CDR3 spells CASSYWDRDPEAFF. CDR3 DNA sequence: TGTGCCAGCAGTTACTGGGACAGGGATCCTGAAGCTTTCTTT.

V gene TRBV25-1 combines with J gene TRBJ2-5, with 12 bases matching TRBD2. CDR3 size: 16 residues. J gave up 5 bases and V 2 bases, and 6 bases lay outside the gene matches. CDR1 is MGHDK, CDR2 SYGVNS, per germline. CDR3 in amino acids: CASSERLAGGWETQYF. CDR3 coding DNA: TGTGCCAGCAGTGAACGTCTAGCGGGAGGGTGGGAGACCCAGTACTTC.

The chain joins TRBV27 to TRBJ1-5; 7 bases line up with TRBD1. V shed 5 bases and J 7 bases; nucleotides not matched to a gene: 17. Germline assignment: CDR1 MNHEY and CDR2 SMNVEV (reference sequence). The CDR3 totals 17 residues. The CDR3 DNA reads TGTGCCAGCAGTACAACAGGGGTCAGAGGCCCAAGGCAGCCCCAGCATTTT. This sequence encodes CASSTTGVRGPRQPQHF.

The chain recombines TRBV11-2 with TRBJ2-5; 9 bases map to TRBD2. CDR3 length: 19 amino acids. The germline gives CDR1 SGHAT, CDR2 FQNNGV. The junction had 14 bases not matched to a gene; V was cut back by 1 base and J by 2 bases. This CDR3 is CASSLVAIGLATVQETQYF. Written as DNA, the CDR3 is TGTGCCAGCAGCTTAGTGGCCATCGGACTAGCGACCGTACAAGAGACCCAGTACTTC.

The chain has TRBV7-9 and TRBJ2-7; D not certain. V lost 3 bases and J 0 bases, leaving 3 bases between the germline ends. This CDR3 spans 12 amino acids. Germline V gene data show CDR1 as SEHNR and CDR2 as FQNEAQ (reference sequence). Here the CDR3 DNA reads TGTGCCAGCAGCTTCTCCTCCTACGAGCAGTACTTC. This sequence encodes CASSFSSYEQYF.

This clone was found a few times. The rearrangement joins TRBV18 to TRBJ2-7, with D unclear. The CDR3 loop spans 12 amino acids. Trimming shortened V by 6 bases and J by 6 bases, and 12 bases separated the two germline ends. In germline, CDR1 is KGHSH, CDR2 LQKENI. The DNA for the CDR3 is TGTGCCAGCTCCCCGATAGGCGGCGAGCAGTACTTC. It translates to CASSPIGGEQYF.

J is TRBJ1-1 and V is TRBV7-9; 7 nucleotides agree with TRBD1. This CDR3 region has 13 residues. Losses at the gene ends were 3 bases for V and 10 bases for J; bases not matched to a gene: 8. The germline gives CDR1 SEHNR, CDR2 FQNEAQ (reference sequence). Written as DNA, the CDR3 is TGTGCCAGCAGCTTCTCAGACAGGGATGGAGCTTTCTTT. As protein: CASSFSDRDGAFF.

The chain links TRBV28 to TRBJ1-2; TRBD1 matches at 9 bases. The CDR3 loop spans 14 amino acids. V shed 6 bases and J 5 bases; nucleotides not matched to a gene: 7. Germline CDR1 is MDHEN and CDR2 is SYDVKM. The CDR3 sequence is CASSPRDRVYGYTF. CDR3 in DNA: TGTGCCAGCAGCCCCCGGGACAGGGTTTATGGCTACACCTTC.

This clone was picked up one time. The CDR3 spells CSASQSQGTQPQHF. As DNA, the CDR3 is TGCAGTGCTAGTCAAAGCCAGGGGACTCAGCCCCAGCATTTT. J is TRBJ1-5 and V is TRBV20-1; tentative D call: TRBD1 (6 bases). The CDR3 sequence is 14 residues long. The germline gives CDR1 DFQATT, CDR2 SNEGSKA (reference sequence). Trimming stripped 3 bases from V and 6 bases from J, with 15 bases between.

The V call is TRBV30, the J call TRBJ1-3, with a possible D match to TRBD1 (6 bases). The V gene's germline CDR1 is GTSNPN and CDR2 SVGIG (reference sequence). The length of the CDR3 is 14 residues. The V end lost 4 bases, the J end lost 4 bases, and 14 bases lay between the germline ends. CDR3 sequence: CAWTPPGVGNTIYF. CDR3 nucleotides: TGTGCCTGGACCCCCCCAGGGGTCGGAAACACCATATATTTT. The full variable domain, rest sourced from reference TRBV30 and TRBJ1-3, is SQTIHQWPATLVQPVGSPLSLECTVEGTSNPNLYWYRQAAGRGLQLLFYSVGIGQISSEVPQNLSASRPQDRQFILSSKKLLLSDSGFYLCAWTPPGVGNTIYFGEGSWLTVV.

This clone was observed a few times. The rearrangement uses TRBV28 and TRBJ2-7; weak D call: TRBD2 (7 bases). The CDR3 length is 15 residues. Per germline, CDR1 MDHEN and CDR2 SYDVKM. V lost 5 bases, J lost 4 bases, and 18 bases lay in between. CDR3 in amino acids: CASSLSGTKRYEQYF. The CDR3 coding sequence is TGTGCCAGCAGTCTCAGCGGGACAAAAAGGTACGAGCAGTACTTC. The full variable domain, its missing parts supplied by reference TRBV28 and TRBJ2-7, is DVKVTQSSRYLVKRTGEKVFLECVQDMDHENMFWYRQDPGLGLRLIYFSYDVKMKEKGDIPEGYSVSREKKERFSLILESASTNQTSMYLCASSLSGTKRYEQYFGPGTRLTVT.

This sequence joins TRBV19 and TRBJ2-1; 12 bases agree with TRBD2. V lost 7 bases to trimming and J lost 4 bases; unmatched junction nucleotides: 2. The CDR3 runs to 14 residues. CDR1 is LNHDA and CDR2 is SQIVND in the germline V gene (reference sequence). This CDR3 is CASKTSGGYNEQFF. CDR3 nucleotides: TGTGCCAGTAAGACTAGCGGGGGTTACAATGAGCAGTTCTTC.

The genes are TRBV9 and TRBJ2-5, with 13 bases identical to TRBD2. Per the germline V gene, CDR1 is SGDLS and CDR2 is YYNGEE. CDR3 length equals 15 residues. V was clipped by 2 bases and J by 3 bases; unmatched bases: 1. The CDR3 nucleotides read TGTGCCAGCAGCGTCGGGACTAGCGGGAAAGAGACCCAGTACTTC. Protein product: CASSVGTSGKETQYF.

This clone came up once. This chain joins TRBV19 and TRBJ2-2, with 7 nucleotides matching TRBD1. The CDR3 sequence is 14 residues long. The germline V gene encodes CDR1 LNHDA and CDR2 SQIVND (reference sequence). The J segment lost 5 bases and the V segment lost 8 bases, leaving 8 bases of the junction unmatched. CDR3 region: CASSWDRLTGELFF. CDR3 DNA: TGTGCCAGTTCCTGGGACAGATTGACCGGGGAGCTGTTTTTT.

The CDR3 DNA follows: TGTGCCTGGGGCGCCAACAGGAACACCGGGGAGCTGTTTTTT. Encoded protein: CAWGANRNTGELFF. This chain connects TRBV30 to TRBJ2-2; D unclear. V gave up 5 bases and J gave up 1 base, with 11 bases separating them. Per germline, CDR1 GTSNPN and CDR2 SVGIG (reference sequence). This CDR3 region has 14 residues.

This chain connects TRBV4-3 to TRBJ1-4; a possible D gene is TRBD1 (5 bases). The germline V and J ends were trimmed by 4 bases and 8 bases, with 11 bases remaining between them. Germline CDR1 reads LGHNA; CDR2 reads YSLEER. The CDR3 totals 13 residues. The CDR3 sequence is CASSPGLGEKLFF. CDR3 DNA: TGCGCCAGCAGCCCAGGGCTTGGGGAAAAACTGTTTTTT.

The J gene is TRBJ2-7, the V gene TRBV28, with 9 bases aligning to TRBD1. Germline V gene lookup returns CDR1 MDHEN and CDR2 SYDVKM. Losses at the gene ends were 6 bases for V and 5 bases for J; bases not matched to a gene: 8. The CDR3 runs 14 residues. The CDR3 region is CASRIERTGDEQYF. The CDR3 bases are TGTGCCAGCAGGATAGAGAGGACAGGGGACGAGCAGTACTTC.

The chain recombines TRBV6-6 with TRBJ1-2; 8 bases map to TRBD1. J gave up 8 bases and V 5 bases, and 10 bases lay outside the gene matches. Germline V lookup: CDR1 MNHNY, CDR2 SVGAGI (reference sequence). There are 14 residues in the CDR3. The CDR3 reads CASSPRDRRYGYTF. The CDR3 nucleotides are TGTGCCAGCAGTCCACGGGACAGGAGGTACGGCTACACCTTC.

The rearrangement links TRBV7-9 to TRBJ2-1, with D tentatively TRBD2 (6 bases). The CDR3 has 15 residues. CDR1 SEHNR and CDR2 FQNEAQ come from the germline V gene (reference sequence). With 3 bases removed from V and 9 bases from J, the gap between germline ends came to 18 bases. The CDR3 loop reads CASSFRDSGAGEQFF. CDR3 in DNA: TGTGCCAGCAGCTTCCGGGACTCCGGCGCGGGTGAGCAGTTCTTC.

The chain employs TRBV6-2 or TRBV6-3 and TRBJ1-2; 7 bases fit TRBD1. CDR1 MNHEY and CDR2 SVGEGT come from the germline V gene. Losses at the gene ends were 5 bases for V and 0 bases for J; bases not matched to a gene: 9. CDR3 size: 16 residues. CDR3 bases: TGTGCCAGCAGTAACCAGGGGGAAGGATCTAACTATGGCTACACCTTC. It codes for CASSNQGEGSNYGYTF.

The rearrangement joins TRBV6-5 to TRBJ2-7; tentative D call: TRBD1 (5 bases). The germline V gene encodes CDR1 MNHEY and CDR2 SVGAGI. The V end lost 0 bases, the J end lost 2 bases, and 14 bases lay between the germline ends. The CDR3 has 16 amino acids. The CDR3 loop is CASSYSTRVGPYEQYF. The CDR3 coding sequence is TGTGCCAGCAGTTACTCGACCAGGGTGGGGCCCTACGAGCAGTACTTC.

The chain links TRBV30 to TRBJ2-1, with TRBD2 matching over 13 bases. The CDR3 loop spans 16 amino acids. With 3 bases clipped from V and 4 bases from J, the junction kept 6 bases outside the gene matches. The germline V gene encodes CDR1 GTSNPN and CDR2 SVGIG (reference sequence). The CDR3: CAWRGPGLAGYNEQFF. The DNA of the CDR3 is TGTGCCTGGAGAGGACCGGGACTAGCGGGATACAATGAGCAGTTCTTC.

The chain links TRBV28 to TRBJ1-1; weak D call: TRBD1 (5 bases). Looked up from germline, CDR1 is MDHEN and CDR2 is SYDVKM. Trimming pared 1 base from V and 5 bases from J, leaving 14 bases between. The CDR3 has 15 residues. CDR3 amino acids: CASSLFGRVGTEAFF. CDR3 nucleotide sequence: TGTGCCAGCAGTTTATTCGGCAGGGTAGGGACTGAAGCTTTCTTT.

The chain uses TRBV24-1 and TRBJ1-5; 9 bases align to TRBD1. The CDR3 length is 17 residues. Per the germline V gene, CDR1 is KGHDR and CDR2 is SFDVKD. With 2 bases clipped from V and 0 bases from J, the junction kept 4 bases outside the gene matches. The chain's CDR3 is CATSDSTGGNSNQPQHF. The CDR3 nucleotides are TGTGCCACCAGTGATTCCACAGGGGGCAATAGCAATCAGCCCCAGCATTTT.

The J gene is TRBJ1-2, the V gene TRBV25-1, with 8 bases identical to TRBD1. Germline V gene sequence: CDR1 MGHDK, CDR2 SYGVNS. This CDR3 is 12 amino acids long. The V gene end was trimmed by 10 bases and the J gene end by 3 bases; junction bases not matched to a gene: 4. As DNA, the CDR3 is TGTGCCACCCAGGGGGCCGACTATGGCTACACCTTC. Its translation: CATQGADYGYTF.

The chain combines TRBV6-5 with TRBJ2-7; 9 bases match TRBD2. Germline-derived CDR1 and CDR2 are MNHEY and SVGAGI. The CDR3 spans 15 residues. The V segment lost 10 bases and the J segment 2 bases; nucleotides outside the gene matches: 12. DNA for the CDR3: TGTGCCACCCGACGCGGGACTAGCTTCACCTACGAGCAGTACTTC. Protein sequence: CATRRGTSFTYEQYF.

This clone was seen just once. The J gene is TRBJ2-6, the V gene TRBV3-1 (or the pseudogene TRBV3-2); possibly TRBD1 for D (5 bases). Germline lookup yields CDR1 LGHDT and CDR2 YNNKEL (reference sequence). Between the trimmed V and J ends, which lost 3 bases and 0 bases, there was a span of 18 bases. The CDR3 contains 19 residues. For the CDR3, the DNA is TGTGCCAGCAGCCAGCTCAGGCACCTTAGGGGCTCTGGGGCCAACGTCCTGACTTTC. Protein sequence: CASSQLRHLRGSGANVLTF.

The chain uses TRBV7-9 and TRBJ2-5, with no clear D. CDR3 length: 14 residues. Germline values: CDR1 SEHNR, CDR2 FQNEAQ (reference sequence). Trimming cost V 1 base and J 2 bases, with 8 bases left between them. This CDR3 is CASSLGRNQETQYF. In DNA form, the CDR3 reads TGTGCCAGCAGCTTAGGGCGGAATCAAGAGACCCAGTACTTC.

The chain joins TRBV30 to TRBJ2-1, with 9 bases aligning to TRBD2. The CDR3 has 18 amino acids. The V gene's germline CDR1 is GTSNPN and CDR2 SVGIG (reference sequence). V shed 3 bases, J shed 4 bases, and the junction held 16 bases outside the gene matches. The CDR3 is CAWRGRASGKVRYNEQFF. CDR3 nucleotides: TGTGCCTGGAGAGGCAGGGCTAGCGGGAAAGTACGGTACAATGAGCAGTTCTTC.